One T cell receptor beta chain is described in this entry. Its antigen is unknown. This sample is part of a study of STAT5B mutations in CD4+ large granular lymphocyte leukemia. Notes on the study in general: Data were not HLA-matched across samples. Compared with healthy controls (2/35), patient top clones favored TRBV06 (8/27). About a quarter of private leukemic clonotypes occurred rarely in other patients' non-leukemic repertoires.

This CDR3 region has 14 residues. Unmatched junction bases numbered 8, after V lost 8 bases and J lost 5 bases. In germline, CDR1 is SGHTA, CDR2 FQGTGA. This was a survey-level run. Profiled with immunoSEQ multiplex PCR; TCRdb holds only in-frame clones, not every one. Here the sample spans approximately 35,000 clones, 68% being singletons. The chain joins TRBV7-3 to TRBJ2-3; 9 bases map to TRBD1. Sequencing was performed on CD4+ T cells from blood buffy coats. This sequence originates from a human donor in good health. Written as DNA, the CDR3 is TGTGCCAGCTCGCTCGGGACAGGGCTAGATACGCAGTATTTT. Encoded protein: CASSLGTGLDTQYF.